This is a list of T cell receptor beta chains from one sample in a study of blood T cell repertoires in COVID-19. Assay used: immunoSEQ multiplex PCR; TCRdb lists only in-frame clones, some missing. Here the sample spans about 190,000 clones, around 80% being singletons. Sequencing input: peripheral blood. The receptor source for this set is a man aged 25-45 years with active or convalescent COVID-19. Each CDR3 is given with its conserved first and last residue. The D gene is left open where the match is weak. For some rows the clone size is stated as once, few or many, or as a class when expanded; others skip it.

j_gene,abundance,d_gene,v_gene,CDR3nt,CDR3aa
TRBJ1-5,.,.,TRBV6-5,TGTGCCAGCAGTCAGTGGTCCAATCAGCCCCAGCATTTT,CASSQWSNQPQHF
TRBJ2-5,once,TRBD2,TRBV7-6,TGTGCCAGCAGCGGTGGACTAGCGGGGGGGTACCAAGAGACCCAGTACTTC,CASSGGLAGGYQETQYF
TRBJ2-7,.,TRBD2,TRBV27,TGTGCCAGCAGCCGCGGGGGGTACGAGCAGTACTTC,CASSRGGYEQYF
TRBJ2-7,once,.,TRBV2,TGTGCCAGCAGTAACCTTTGGCTCCCCGGGGACGAGCAGTACTTC,CASSNLWLPGDEQYF
TRBJ2-6,.,.,TRBV27,TGTGCCAGCAGTTCGTTTTCTGGGGCCAACGTCCTGACTTTC,CASSSFSGANVLTF
TRBJ1-4,.,TRBD1,TRBV5-6,TGTGCCAGCGAAAGGACAGGAACAAATGAAAAACTGTTTTTT,CASERTGTNEKLFF
TRBJ1-4,.,.,TRBV5-1,TGCGCCAGCAGCTCCAGGGAGGAGGATGAAAAACTGTTTTTT,CASSSREEDEKLFF
TRBJ2-5,once,.,TRBV7-2,TGTGCCAGCAGCTGGGACTTACAGAGGGAGACCCAGTACTTC,CASSWDLQRETQYF
TRBJ1-1,.,.,TRBV7-2,TGTGCCAGCAGCCCGCGAACAGGGTCGAACACTGAAGCTTTCTTT,CASSPRTGSNTEAFF
TRBJ2-6,.,TRBD1,TRBV4-3,TGCGCCAGCAGCCAAGCAGGGGGCTCTGGGGCCAACGTCCTGACTTTC,CASSQAGGSGANVLTF
TRBJ1-5,.,TRBD1,TRBV7-2,TGTGCCAGCAGCTTAGGGGGACAGGGGGCCGGTCAGCCCCAGCATTTT,CASSLGGQGAGQPQHF
TRBJ1-1,few,TRBD1,TRBV7-9,TGTGCCAGCAGTTCCCAATCAGGGGGTGGGACTGAAGCTTTCTTT,CASSSQSGGGTEAFF
TRBJ2-3,.,TRBD2,TRBV5-4,TGTGCCAGCAGCCCGGGCGCTAGCGGGAGAGGGTTGGATACGCAGTATTTT,CASSPGASGRGLDTQYF
TRBJ1-2,.,.,TRBV6-6,TGTGCCAGCAGTTACTCATTCGGGGCAGGGGACTATGGCTACACCTTC,CASSYSFGAGDYGYTF
TRBJ1-2,.,.,TRBV2,TGTGCCAGCAGTGAAAGGGGAGGGGAAAATGGCTACACCTTC,CASSERGGENGYTF
TRBJ1-3,.,.,TRBV7-9,TGTGCCAGCAGCTCGCCCGGGAGGGGATCTGGAAACACCATATATTTT,CASSSPGRGSGNTIYF
TRBJ1-5,.,.,TRBV27,TGTGCCAGCAGTTTATACGGGGGTAGAGATCAGCCCCAGCATTTT,CASSLYGGRDQPQHF
TRBJ1-1,.,.,TRBV6-5,TGTGCCAGCAGATTTGGACTGGCGAACACTGAAGCTTTCTTT,CASRFGLANTEAFF
TRBJ2-7,once,TRBD2,TRBV30,TGTGCCTGGAGGTCACTAGCGGGAAGATACGAGCAGTACTTC,CAWRSLAGRYEQYF
TRBJ2-4,.,TRBD1,TRBV5-4,TGTGCCAGCAGCTCGACAGGGTTAGGCGGAAACATTCAGTACTTC,CASSSTGLGGNIQYF
TRBJ1-4,.,TRBD1,TRBV25-1,TGTGCCAGCAGTGATACCAGGAAAGGGGGCCTTGGGGAAAAACTGTTTTTT,CASSDTRKGGLGEKLFF
TRBJ2-7,once,TRBD2,TRBV7-2,TGTGCCAGCAGCATTCTACTAGCGGGAGGCCCTTACGAGCAGTACTTC,CASSILLAGGPYEQYF
TRBJ2-5,.,TRBD2,TRBV18,TGTGCCAGCTCAACCACTAGCGGGGGGCCGGAGACCCAGTACTTC,CASSTTSGGPETQYF
TRBJ1-6,.,.,TRBV5-6,TGTGCCAGCAGCCCCTACCGGGACGGGAGAAATTCACCCCTCCACTTT,CASSPYRDGRNSPLHF
TRBJ2-5,.,.,TRBV5-1,TGCGCCAGCAGCCCGCGTCGACAGACCGGAGAAGAGACCCAGTACTTC,CASSPRRQTGEETQYF
TRBJ2-3,.,.,TRBV12-3/TRBV12-4,TGTGCCAGCTGCGAGGGAATCACAGATACGCAGTATTTT,CASCEGITDTQYF
TRBJ1-1,.,TRBD1,TRBV4-1,TGCGCCAGCAGCCAAAAGACAGGGATTGGCACTGAAGCTTTCTTT,CASSQKTGIGTEAFF
TRBJ1-1,few,.,TRBV18,TGTGCCAGCTCATCCGATAGGAACACTGAAGCTTTCTTT,CASSSDRNTEAFF
TRBJ2-3,once,TRBD2,TRBV27,TGTGCCAGCAGTTTTGGTAGCGGGAGTGATACGCAGTATTTT,CASSFGSGSDTQYF
TRBJ1-4,.,.,TRBV6-1,TGTGCCAGCAGTGACCCGGGGACTAATGAAAAACTGTTTTTT,CASSDPGTNEKLFF
TRBJ2-1,few,TRBD2,TRBV28,TGTGCCAGCATGGGGACTAGCGGGCTCGGAGGGAAAAATGAGCAGTTCTTC,CASMGTSGLGGKNEQFF
TRBJ1-5,.,.,TRBV5-5,TGTGCCAGCAGCTTGGGCCCAAGCCTGAATCAGCCCCAGCATTTT,CASSLGPSLNQPQHF
TRBJ2-1,.,TRBD1,TRBV5-1,TGCGCCAGCAGCTTCCAGAACAGGGGGCGAGAGCAGTTCTTC,CASSFQNRGREQFF
TRBJ1-6,.,.,TRBV19,TGTGCCAGTAGTGTACAGGGCCCCTTTAATTCACCCCTCCACTTT,CASSVQGPFNSPLHF
TRBJ2-5,.,.,TRBV7-9,TGTGCCAGCAGGGAAACCAGATCAAGCGCAGAGACCCAGTACTTC,CASRETRSSAETQYF